This T cell receptor beta chain was captured in a study of blood T cells in healthy people across ages. Donors ranged from about 6 to 95 years old and were healthy Caucasians in Russia. The CDR3 spans 14 residues. From germline, CDR1 is MNHNY and CDR2 SVGAGI (reference sequence). With a J-beta primer mix and a sample-barcoded 5' primer, a second PCR ran about 6 to 11 cycles. A single record per CDR3 protein comes from TCRdb applying MiXCR to the 5' RACE reads. The sample lists around 970,000 distinct CDR3 sequences, roughly 47% seen once, with 20% to 25% in the top ten. The chain uses TRBV6-6 and TRBJ2-5; 9 bases map to TRBD2. Judging by the DNA end, TRBJ2-4 fits better; the J call may be wrong. This receptor was identified in a woman aged 55-70 years in good health. Material for sequencing was blood. The CDR3 DNA reads TGTGCCAGCAGTTATGGCGGGAGGGCTGGCATTCAGTACTTC. It specifies CASSYGGRAGIQYF.